This T cell receptor (beta chain) was documented in a study of cytomegalovirus exposure and HLA in healthy donors. Study findings and constraints: Exclusion applied to some V segments, including TRBV6-2 and TRBV6-3, as they were indistinguishable.

This clone turned up a few times. The target antigen is unknown. Everyone who donated was a healthy bone marrow donor. The PCR employed 60 Vbeta primers together with 13 Jbeta primers. Original handling: As a later analysis found, there were 80 million to 90 million unique TCR beta chains, of which roughly 11 million were shared. The method was immunoSEQ multiplex PCR; TCRdb's version includes in-frame clones alone and lacks a portion of them. V, J and clone size derive from that table, while D and trimming were established from the DNA sequence. In the table there are 220,000 or so clones, around four fifths of which are singletons. The germline gives CDR1 SQVTM, CDR2 ANQGSEA. Trimming took 4 bases from V and 0 from J, leaving 15 bases between them. The length of the CDR3 is 15 residues.

The clonotype was recovered from a woman in her 40s in good health and CMV-seronegative. The rearrangement uses TRBV29-1 and TRBJ1-1, with D hard to call. Sequencing was performed on PBMCs. CDR3 coding DNA: TGCAGCGTTGGGGCTACAGTGTTTTTGAACACTGAAGCTTTCTTT. Its translation is CSVGATVFLNTEAFF.